Below, 3 T cell receptor beta chains from the same sample are listed, as sequenced in a study of shared clonotypes between healthy human individuals. Sequencing used immunoSEQ multiplex PCR; TCRdb keeps in-frame clones, though not all of them. The table has roughly 2 million clones, 95% seen once. The sample consisted of naive CD4+ T cells sorted from blood. Subset indicated: CD45RA+ positively selected. These receptors originate from a man between 18 and 35 years old in good health.

This chain links TRBV11-1 with TRBJ2-1; 8 bases match TRBD2. CDR3 length equals 13 residues. Germline V gives CDR1 SGHAT, CDR2 FQDESV (reference sequence). Germline trimming cut 6 bases from V and 5 bases from J; bases unmatched to any gene: 3. CDR3 sequence (DNA): TGTGCCAGCAGGTCTAGCGGGCACAATGAGCAGTTCTTC. This codes for CASRSSGHNEQFF. Using reference TRBV11-1 and TRBJ2-1 for the parts outside the CDR3, the full variable domain is EAEVAQSPRYKITEKSQAVAFWCDPISGHATLYWYRQILGQGPELLVQFQDESVVDDSQLPKDRFSAERLKGVDSTLKIQPAELGDSAMYLCASRSSGHNEQFFGPGTRLTVL.

This sequence joins TRBV7-2 and TRBJ1-2; D not certain. Germline CDR1 SGHTA, CDR2 FQGNSA. This CDR3 has 15 residues. Trimming removed 5 bases at V and 4 bases at J, with 17 bases between. CDR3 bases: TGTGCCAGCAGCAAAAGTGGGCAGTCCACCTATGGCTACACCTTC. Its translation: CASSKSGQSTYGYTF.

CDR3 protein: CASSLGSTGDGKLFF. CDR3 coding DNA: TGCGCCAGCAGCTTGGGATCGACAGGGGATGGAAAACTGTTTTTT. The V call is TRBV5-1, the J call TRBJ1-4; 8 bases map to TRBD1. This CDR3 has 15 amino acids. V lost 0 bases to trimming and J lost 10 bases; unmatched junction nucleotides: 8. Looked up from germline, CDR1 is SGHRS and CDR2 is YFSETQ.